A selection of T cell receptor beta chains follows, all from one sample in a study of cytomegalovirus exposure and HLA in healthy donors. Assay used: immunoSEQ multiplex PCR; TCRdb lists only in-frame clones, some missing. There are around 210,000 clones in the sample; 85% occur only once, and roughly 0.24% lies in the top ten. The sequenced material came from PBMCs. These receptors originate from a girl aged 2-15 years in good health and CMV-seronegative. Each CDR3 is given with its conserved first and last residue. A D gene is named only where the DNA matches it firmly. Not every row has a clone size; where given, it reads once, few, many or a size class.

d_gene | j_gene | v_gene | abundance | CDR3nt | CDR3aa
. | TRBJ1-6 | TRBV5-4 | . | TGTGCCAGCAGCTTGACAGGGAATTCACCCCTCCACTTT | CASSLTGNSPLHF
. | TRBJ1-2 | TRBV19 | . | TGTGCCAGTACCCCCAGGGGCGCACACTATGGCTACACCTTC | CASTPRGAHYGYTF
TRBD2 | TRBJ2-7 | TRBV27 | . | TGTGCCAGCAGTCTAGCGGCCGCCGGGTACGAGCAGTACTTC | CASSLAAAGYEQYF
. | TRBJ1-1 | TRBV7-9 | . | TGTGCCAGCAGCTACACGAACACTGAAGCTTTCTTT | CASSYTNTEAFF
. | TRBJ1-1 | TRBV9 | . | TGTGCCAGCAGTTCAGGGGACACTGAAGCTTTCTTT | CASSSGDTEAFF
TRBD2 | TRBJ2-3 | TRBV7-9 | . | TGTGCCAGCAGCTGGGGGGGGCGGGAGGGCCCTACAGATACGCAGTATTTT | CASSWGGREGPTDTQYF
TRBD1 | TRBJ1-1 | TRBV30 | . | TGTGCCTGGAGTCCCCCGGACAGGGAAGGCACTGAAGCTTTCTTT | CAWSPPDREGTEAFF
. | TRBJ1-1 | TRBV14 | once | TGTGCCAGCAGCCAACTGGGCCTAGGGGGCACTGAAGCTTTCTTT | CASSQLGLGGTEAFF
. | TRBJ1-1 | TRBV18 | once | TGTGCCAGCTCACCAGTAAGGCAAAAGACGGACATGAACACTGAAGCTTTCTTT | CASSPVRQKTDMNTEAFF
TRBD2 | TRBJ2-7 | TRBV2 | . | TGTGCCAGCACTGCACCTCTAGCGGGTTCTTACGAGCAGTACTTC | CASTAPLAGSYEQYF
TRBD2 | TRBJ2-7 | TRBV7-2 | . | TGTGCCAGCAGCTCCTCTAGCGGGGTCTACGAGCAGTACTTC | CASSSSSGVYEQYF
TRBD1 | TRBJ2-7 | TRBV2 | . | TGTGCCAGCAACACACAGGGGTCCGGGACCTACGAGCAGTACTTC | CASNTQGSGTYEQYF
TRBD1 | TRBJ1-2 | TRBV19 | . | TGTGCCAGTACAGGGGGCCCCTATGGCTACACCTTC | CASTGGPYGYTF
. | TRBJ2-7 | TRBV15 | . | TGTGCCACCAGCAGAGGCCAAGGACAGTTTTACGAGCAGTACTTC | CATSRGQGQFYEQYF
. | TRBJ1-2 | TRBV21-1 | . | TGTGCCAGCAGCTTAGGGACAGGGGGAGATGGCTACACCTTC | CASSLGTGGDGYTF
. | TRBJ1-1 | TRBV7-6 | . | TGTGCCAGCAGCTTAAACAGGCAGAACACTGAAGCTTTCTTT | CASSLNRQNTEAFF
. | TRBJ1-1 | TRBV29-1 | . | TGCAGCGTCACAGGGAACACTGAAGCTTTCTTT | CSVTGNTEAFF
. | TRBJ2-5 | TRBV7-3 | few | TGTGCCAGCAGCCGTGGCGGCCAGGGGACCCAGTACTTC | CASSRGGQGTQYF
TRBD2 | TRBJ2-7 | TRBV30 | . | TGTGCCTCTGTTACTAGCGGGGTTCCCTACGAGCAGTACTTC | CASVTSGVPYEQYF
TRBD2 | TRBJ2-3 | TRBV19 | . | TGTGCCAGTACTCATCTAGCGGGGGAGGATACGCAGTATTTT | CASTHLAGEDTQYF
. | TRBJ1-4 | TRBV30 | . | TGTGCCTGGAGTGTAGGGGCGGGGGTGGGAGAAAAACTGTTTTTT | CAWSVGAGVGEKLFF
TRBD2 | TRBJ2-3 | TRBV9 | . | TGTGCCAGCAGCGTGACTAGCGGCACAGATACGCAGTATTTT | CASSVTSGTDTQYF
. | TRBJ2-3 | TRBV6-6 | . | TGTGCCAGCAGTCTAGGACTGGCTGGAGGCACAGATACGCAGTATTTT | CASSLGLAGGTDTQYF
TRBD2 | TRBJ2-1 | TRBV5-4 | . | TGTGCCAGCAGCCCTCGGACTAGCGAGAGCAATGAGCAGTTCTTC | CASSPRTSESNEQFF
. | TRBJ2-6 | TRBV5-1 | . | TGCGCCAGCAGCCCCTCACCTAGATTGGGGCCTCTGGGGGCCAACGTCCTGACTTTC | CASSPSPRLGPLGANVLTF
. | TRBJ2-3 | TRBV6-5 | . | TGTGCCAGCAGTTACTCGTTCCAGGGCTCAGATACGCAGTATTTT | CASSYSFQGSDTQYF
TRBD2 | TRBJ2-2 | TRBV5-1 | . | TGCGCCAGCTTTCTAGCGGGCACCTCTAAGACGAACACCGGGGAGCTGTTTTTT | CASFLAGTSKTNTGELFF
. | TRBJ2-3 | TRBV18 | . | TGTGCCAGCGTTCAGACAGATTCTAGCACAGATACGCAGTATTTT | CASVQTDSSTDTQYF
. | TRBJ1-5 | TRBV23-1 | . | TGCGCCAGCAGTCACAACGTACCAGGGGGCAATCAGCCCCAGCATTTT | CASSHNVPGGNQPQHF
TRBD2 | TRBJ2-3 | TRBV9 | . | TGTGCCAGCAGCCCCCGACTAGCGGTAACAGATACGCAGTATTTT | CASSPRLAVTDTQYF
. | TRBJ2-3 | TRBV27 | . | TGTGCCAGCAGTACCCTCGGGGGTCAAGATACGCAGTATTTT | CASSTLGGQDTQYF
TRBD2 | TRBJ2-1 | TRBV2 | . | TGTGCCAGCAAGGGACTAGCGGGGGACAATGAGCAGTTCTTC | CASKGLAGDNEQFF
. | TRBJ1-5 | TRBV6-1 | . | TGTGCCAGCAGTGATGGGCTCAATCAGCCCCAGCATTTT | CASSDGLNQPQHF
. | TRBJ1-2 | TRBV29-1 | . | TGCAGCGTTGCCCTCCGGCACGGTAACTATGGTTACACCTTC | CSVALRHGNYGYTF
TRBD1 | TRBJ1-2 | TRBV29-1 | . | TGCAGCGTTTCCCGGGACAGGGGTGGCTACACCTTC | CSVSRDRGGYTF
. | TRBJ2-7 | TRBV6-6 | . | TGTGCCAGCAGTTACGAGGGAGTAAGCGAGCAGTACTTC | CASSYEGVSEQYF
. | TRBJ2-5 | TRBV5-1 | once | TGCGCCAGCAGCTCTGGACTGCTAGATCAAGAGACCCAGTACTTC | CASSSGLLDQETQYF
. | TRBJ2-1 | TRBV5-6 | once | TGTGCCAGCAGCTGGAGACAGGCTGATGAGCAGTTCTTC | CASSWRQADEQFF
. | TRBJ1-6 | TRBV2 | . | TGTGCCAGGGGGGCTGGCTATAATTCACCCCTCCACTTT | CARGAGYNSPLHF
TRBD2 | TRBJ2-2 | TRBV9 | . | TGTGCCAGCAGCGTAGTAGCGGGGGGGCGACCCGGGGAGCTGTTTTTT | CASSVVAGGRPGELFF
. | TRBJ2-7 | TRBV4-2 | . | TGTGCCAGCAGCCGGGACACAAGCTACGAGCAGTACTTC | CASSRDTSYEQYF
TRBD2 | TRBJ2-1 | TRBV30 | . | TGTGCCTGGGGTAAGTCTCTACCGGGAGGGCCGAGAGAGCAGTTCTTC | CAWGKSLPGGPREQFF
. | TRBJ1-2 | TRBV7-2 | . | TGTGCCAGCAGCCCCGGGTGGGGCGGGGTCGGCTACACCTTC | CASSPGWGGVGYTF
. | TRBJ1-2 | TRBV20-1 | once | TGCAGTGCTCCATTCGGCTATGGCTACACCTTC | CSAPFGYGYTF
. | TRBJ1-1 | TRBV4-2 | . | TGTGCCAGCAGCCAAGCGAGATCGTCCCTAAATGAAGCTTTCTTT | CASSQARSSLNEAFF
. | TRBJ1-2 | TRBV28 | . | TGTGCCAGCAGTTTACTTCGTGAAGCCACGGGCTACACCTTC | CASSLLREATGYTF
. | TRBJ1-1 | TRBV30 | . | TGTGCCTGGAGTGTACCGGGCGGGGTGGACACTGAAGCTTTCTTT | CAWSVPGGVDTEAFF
TRBD1 | TRBJ1-1 | TRBV4-2 | . | TGTGCCAGCAGCCAGGGGGACAGGTTAATGAACACTGAAGCTTTCTTT | CASSQGDRLMNTEAFF